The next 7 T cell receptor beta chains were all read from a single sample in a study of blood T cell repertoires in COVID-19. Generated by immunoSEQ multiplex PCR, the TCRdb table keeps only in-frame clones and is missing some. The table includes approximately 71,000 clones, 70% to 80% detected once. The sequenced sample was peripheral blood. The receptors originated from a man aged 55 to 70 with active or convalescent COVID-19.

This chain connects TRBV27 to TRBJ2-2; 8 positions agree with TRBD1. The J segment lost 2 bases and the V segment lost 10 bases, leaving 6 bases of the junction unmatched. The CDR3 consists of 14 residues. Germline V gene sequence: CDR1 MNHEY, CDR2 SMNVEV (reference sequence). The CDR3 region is CATRQGRNTGELFF. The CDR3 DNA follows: TGTGCCACGCGACAGGGGAGAAACACCGGGGAGCTGTTTTTT.

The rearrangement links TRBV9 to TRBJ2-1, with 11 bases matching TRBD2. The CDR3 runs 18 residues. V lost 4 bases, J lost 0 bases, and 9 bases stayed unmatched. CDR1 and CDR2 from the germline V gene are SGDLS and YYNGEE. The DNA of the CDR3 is TGTGCCAGCAGCATAGAGGCTAGCGGGGGGAGCTCCTACAATGAGCAGTTCTTC. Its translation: CASSIEASGGSSYNEQFF.

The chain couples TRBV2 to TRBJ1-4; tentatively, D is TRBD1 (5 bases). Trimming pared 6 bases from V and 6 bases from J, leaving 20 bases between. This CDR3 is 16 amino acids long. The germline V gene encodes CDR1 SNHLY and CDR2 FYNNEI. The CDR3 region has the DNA TGTGCCAGCAGGGTCGATCGCAGGGCTGGGGATGAAAAACTGTTTTTT. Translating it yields CASRVDRRAGDEKLFF.

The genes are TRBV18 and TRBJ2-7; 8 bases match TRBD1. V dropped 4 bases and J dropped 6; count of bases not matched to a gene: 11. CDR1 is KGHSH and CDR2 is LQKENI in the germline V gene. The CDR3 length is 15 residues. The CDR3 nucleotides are TGTGCCAGCTCACAGTTCGGGGCAGGGGGCGGCGAGCAGTACTTC. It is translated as CASSQFGAGGGEQYF.

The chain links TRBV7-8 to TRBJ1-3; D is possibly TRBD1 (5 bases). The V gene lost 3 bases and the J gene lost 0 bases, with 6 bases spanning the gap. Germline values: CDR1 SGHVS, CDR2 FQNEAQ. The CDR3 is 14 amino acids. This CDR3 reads CASSLTASGNTIYF. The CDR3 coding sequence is TGTGCCAGCAGCTTGACAGCCTCTGGAAACACCATATATTTT.

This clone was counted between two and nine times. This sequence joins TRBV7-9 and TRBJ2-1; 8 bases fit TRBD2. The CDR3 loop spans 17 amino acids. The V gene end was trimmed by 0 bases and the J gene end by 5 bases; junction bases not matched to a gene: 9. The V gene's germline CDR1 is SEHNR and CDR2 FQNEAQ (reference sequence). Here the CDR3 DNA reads TGTGCCAGCAGCTTAGCGCCGGGACTAGGCCCTGACAATGAGCAGTTCTTC. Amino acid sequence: CASSLAPGLGPDNEQFF.

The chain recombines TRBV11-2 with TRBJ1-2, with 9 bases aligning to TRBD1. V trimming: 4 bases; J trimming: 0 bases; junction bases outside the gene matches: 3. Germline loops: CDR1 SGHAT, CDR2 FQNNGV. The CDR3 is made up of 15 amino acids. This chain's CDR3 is CASSSGTGSNYGYTF. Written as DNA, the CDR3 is TGTGCCAGCAGCTCCGGGACAGGGTCTAACTATGGCTACACCTTC.